This T cell receptor beta chain appears in the sequencing data of a study of blood T cell repertoires in COVID-19. Study-level information: The United States, Italy and Spain were the sources of the acute and convalescent COVID-19 samples. Nucleic acid was either cDNA or gDNA, and it came from T cells, B-cell-depleted T cells, or PBMCs.

In germline, CDR1 is MGHDK, CDR2 SYGVNS. The germline V and J ends were trimmed by 5 bases and 7 bases, with 15 bases remaining between them. CDR3 size: 14 residues. Patients at the Seattle site were enrolled during active infection and followed longitudinally. Measured with immunoSEQ multiplex PCR; TCRdb has only the in-frame clones, and not every one. The sample includes about 340,000 clones, approximately 91% of them seen just once. Material for sequencing was peripheral blood. The chain is built from TRBV25-1 and TRBJ2-1; D possibly corresponds to TRBD1 (6 bases). The source is a woman in her sixties or seventies with COVID-19, enrolled during active disease. CDR3 sequence reads: CASSLGRGRNEQFF. For the CDR3, the DNA is TGTGCCAGCAGTTTAGGTAGGGGGAGAAATGAGCAGTTCTTC.